This TCR beta chain was documented in a study of blood T cell repertoires in COVID-19. Study context: Sample material is recorded as cDNA or gDNA derived from T cells, B-cell-depleted T cells, or PBMCs.

Germline CDR1 and CDR2: MNHNY and SVGAGI (reference sequence). V trimming: 5 bases; J trimming: 10 bases; junction bases outside the gene matches: 9. CDR3 length equals 14 residues. Repertoires were generated with immunoSEQ multiplex PCR, while TCRdb's copy carries only in-frame clones and drops some. The sample has some 180,000 clones, roughly 80% seen once. This TCR was recovered from a man aged 60-69 years with acute or convalescent COVID-19. The rearrangement links TRBV6-6 to TRBJ2-1, with 9 bases that match TRBD2. The sequenced sample was peripheral blood. CDR3 sequence: CASSPHSGRQEQFF. In DNA, the CDR3 is TGTGCCAGCAGTCCACATAGCGGGAGACAGGAGCAGTTCTTC.